The 27 T cell receptor beta chains below come from one sample, sequenced in a study. TCRdb processed the 5' RACE reads anew with MiXCR; each CDR3 protein has one entry. The table shows approximately 53,000 distinct CDR3 sequences, with roughly 28% occurring only once. Sequencing used tumor-infiltrating memory CD4+ T cells sorted from the breast tumor. Regarding subset: memory CD4+ T cells, CD4+CD45RO+CD25-. All receptors derive from a female donor with breast cancer.

This clonotype was picked up many times. The V and J genes are TRBV29-1 and TRBJ2-1, with TRBD2 matching 15 bases. J gave up 0 bases and V 3 bases, and 6 bases lay outside the gene matches. Germline lookup yields CDR1 SQVTM and CDR2 ANQGSEA. CDR3 size: 18 residues. CDR3 nucleotide sequence: TGCAGCGTTGATGGGACTAGCGGGAGGCTCCGCTCCTACAATGAGCAGTTCTTC. Translation: CSVDGTSGRLRSYNEQFF.

In its sample, this clonotype was seen a few times. DNA for the CDR3: TGTGCCAGCAGCTTAACTGGACAGGGAATAAGCAATCAGCCCCAGCATTTT. Its protein is CASSLTGQGISNQPQHF. The chain recombines TRBV7-2 with TRBJ1-5, with TRBD1 identical over 8 bases. CDR1 and CDR2 from the germline V gene are SGHTA and FQGNSA. The V gene end was trimmed by 2 bases and the J gene end by 1 base; junction bases not matched to a gene: 7. The CDR3 contains 17 residues.

Only a few counts were recorded for this clonotype. The CDR3: CATSRVTSGGYNEQFF. The CDR3 region has the DNA TGTGCCACCAGCAGAGTAACTAGCGGGGGTTACAATGAGCAGTTCTTC. The rearrangement joins TRBV15 to TRBJ2-1; 11 bases fit TRBD2. The CDR3 length is 16 residues. The germline CDR1 and CDR2 sequences are LNHNV and YYDKDF (reference sequence). With 1 base clipped from V and 4 bases from J, the junction kept 3 bases outside the gene matches.

J is TRBJ1-1 and V is TRBV7-2; weak D call: TRBD1 (5 bases). Trimming cost V 7 bases and J 0 bases, with 9 bases left between them. The CDR3 loop spans 13 amino acids. CDR1 is SGHTA and CDR2 is FQGNSA in the germline V gene. The CDR3 nucleotides read TGTGCCAGCAACCGACAGATGAACACTGAAGCTTTCTTT. Translated: CASNRQMNTEAFF.

The rearrangement uses TRBV5-1 and TRBJ1-2, with 12 bases identical to TRBD1. Germline CDR1 SGHRS, CDR2 YFSETQ. V shed 4 bases and J 4 bases; nucleotides not matched to a gene: 5. The CDR3 is 15 residues long. The CDR3 sequence: CASSVGTGGGYGYTF. CDR3 nucleotides: TGCGCCAGCAGCGTCGGGACAGGGGGCGGCTATGGCTACACCTTC.

V gene TRBV7-2 combines with J gene TRBJ2-2; TRBD1 agrees at 7 bases. Germline CDR1 and CDR2: SGHTA and FQGNSA. V dropped 4 bases and J dropped 4; count of bases not matched to a gene: 3. This CDR3 comprises 14 residues. CDR3: CASSSDRVTGELFF. DNA for the CDR3: TGTGCCAGCAGCTCCGACAGGGTCACCGGGGAGCTGTTTTTT.

This clonotype turned up a few times. The chain links TRBV6-2 or TRBV6-3 to TRBJ2-6, with D possibly being TRBD2 (5 bases). This CDR3 has 13 amino acids. Germline CDR1 is MNHEY and CDR2 is SVGEGT. V gave up 4 bases and J gave up 4 bases, with 5 bases separating them. The CDR3 coding sequence is TGTGCCAGCAGTTTAGCGGGGGCCAACGTCCTGACTTTC. Translated, it gives CASSLAGANVLTF.

V is TRBV27 and J is TRBJ1-2; D gene unclear. V was shortened by 0 bases and J by 4 bases, with 12 bases between the two germline ends. Germline loops: CDR1 MNHEY, CDR2 SMNVEV (reference sequence). The CDR3 loop spans 15 amino acids. CDR3 amino acids: CASSLSAAKIYGYTF. The CDR3 bases are TGTGCCAGCAGTTTATCCGCAGCGAAGATCTATGGCTACACCTTC.

This clonotype was recorded a few times. Written as DNA, the CDR3 is TGTGCCAGCAGCGGGACTTTCACCGGGGAGCTGTTTTTT. This encodes CASSGTFTGELFF. This sequence joins TRBV9 and TRBJ2-2, with D possibly TRBD2 on 5 matching bases. This CDR3 contains 13 residues. The V and J ends lost 3 bases and 4 bases respectively, with 7 bases between them. Germline values: CDR1 SGDLS, CDR2 YYNGEE.

This clonotype appeared a few times. The rearrangement uses TRBV9 and TRBJ2-5; D possibly matches TRBD1 or TRBD2 (5 bases each). The germline V gene encodes CDR1 SGDLS and CDR2 YYNGEE. Trimming shortened V by 4 bases and J by 2 bases, and 18 bases separated the two germline ends. The CDR3 is 16 amino acids. DNA of the CDR3: TGTGCCAGCAGCATCACTCGGGGCAGTGAACAAGAGACCCAGTACTTC. Translating it yields CASSITRGSEQETQYF.

This sequence joins TRBV5-5 and TRBJ1-3, with D perhaps TRBD1 (5 bases). V was shortened by 1 base and J by 2 bases, with 13 bases between the two germline ends. Germline V CDR1 and CDR2: SGHKS, YYEKEE (reference sequence). CDR3 size: 16 residues. The CDR3 region has the DNA TGTGCCAGCAGCTTGTTGGGGGAGAACGCTGGAAACACCATATATTTT. Translated: CASSLLGENAGNTIYF.

This clonotype was detected only a few times. This chain links TRBV24-1 with TRBJ1-5; 11 positions agree with TRBD1. With 4 bases clipped from V and 4 bases from J, the junction kept 8 bases outside the gene matches. From germline, CDR1 is KGHDR and CDR2 SFDVKD. The CDR3 totals 17 residues. CDR3 coding DNA: TGTGCCACCAGTGACGATATAGGACAGGGGGCGAATCAGCCCCAGCATTTT. Translation: CATSDDIGQGANQPQHF.

This clonotype turned up a few times. The chain recombines TRBV5-1 with TRBJ2-5; D remains ambiguous. Trimming pared 4 bases from V and 5 bases from J, leaving 15 bases between. CDR3 size: 14 residues. Germline lookup yields CDR1 SGHRS and CDR2 YFSETQ. The CDR3 nucleotides read TGCGCCAGCAGCGGCCAGGATCGAAGGGAGACCCAGTACTTC. Residues: CASSGQDRRETQYF.

This clonotype showed up just a few times. The chain has TRBV27 and TRBJ1-6; perhaps TRBD1 as D (6 bases). V was trimmed by 9 bases and J by 7 bases, leaving 16 bases between them. CDR1 is MNHEY, CDR2 SMNVEV, per germline (reference sequence). The CDR3 is 14 amino acids. CDR3 loop: CASSKQGRNSPLHF. The CDR3 DNA reads as TGTGCCAGTTCTAAACAGGGTAGGAATTCACCCCTCCACTTT.

The V gene is TRBV15, the J gene TRBJ1-2; no clear D gene. The V end was cut by 0 bases, the J end by 2 bases, with 10 bases between. CDR3 size: 15 residues. CDR1 and CDR2 from the germline V gene are LNHNV and YYDKDF (reference sequence). The CDR3: CATSREEGLNYGYTF. The CDR3 DNA is TGTGCCACCAGCAGAGAGGAAGGACTGAACTATGGCTACACCTTC.

The table lists this clonotype with a few counts. This rearrangement joins TRBV15 to TRBJ1-2; maybe TRBD1 (6 bases). From germline, CDR1 is LNHNV and CDR2 YYDKDF (reference sequence). This CDR3 is built from 13 residues. V gave up 5 bases and J gave up 8 bases, with 15 bases separating them. The DNA for the CDR3 is TGTGCCACCAGCCTAAAGGGGGAAAGAGGCTACACCTTC. Protein sequence: CATSLKGERGYTF.

The rearrangement links TRBV29-1 to TRBJ1-2; D is undetermined. V was cut by 7 bases and J by 8 bases, with 14 bases left in between. This CDR3 has 11 residues. CDR1 and CDR2 (germline): SQVTM, ANQGSEA. The CDR3 protein is CSAWWERGYTF. In DNA form, the CDR3 reads TGCAGCGCCTGGTGGGAACGCGGCTACACCTTC. Full variable domain (remainder filled in from reference TRBV29-1 and TRBJ1-2): SAVISQKPSRDICQRGTSLTIQCQVDSQVTMMFWYRQQPGQSLTLIATANQGSEATYESGFVIDKFPISRPNLTFSTLTVSNMSPEDSSIYLCSAWWERGYTFGSGTRLTVV.

V is TRBV5-1 and J is TRBJ2-7; D could derive from TRBD1 or TRBD2 (5 bases each). This CDR3 has 15 amino acids. From germline, CDR1 is SGHRS and CDR2 YFSETQ. V gave up 1 base and J gave up 5 bases, with 16 bases separating them. The CDR3 loop is CASSLRGVEGNEQYF. CDR3 coding DNA: TGCGCCAGCAGCTTGAGGGGAGTAGAGGGTAACGAGCAGTACTTC.

The gene calls are TRBV7-2 and TRBJ1-1; a weak D match, TRBD1 (5 bases). The V gene's germline CDR1 is SGHTA and CDR2 FQGNSA. V was clipped by 8 bases and J by 4 bases, with 17 bases between them. The CDR3 sequence is 14 residues long. CDR3 nucleotide sequence: TGTGCCAGCGCATCCCTTCGGGGGGGCACTGAAGCTTTCTTT. It specifies CASASLRGGTEAFF.

The CDR3 spells CASRPQGAREQYF. As DNA, the CDR3 is TGTGCCAGCAGACCACAGGGGGCGCGCGAGCAGTACTTC. The chain carries TRBV28 and TRBJ2-7; 9 bases match TRBD1. Germline values: CDR1 MDHEN, CDR2 SYDVKM. With V trimmed by 6 bases and J by 6 bases, 6 bases remained unmatched. This CDR3 contains 13 residues.

In DNA form, the CDR3 reads TGCAGTGCTAGTTTCAGGGGCGACGATGAGCAGTTCTTC. Its translation is CSASFRGDDEQFF. This chain joins TRBV20-1 and TRBJ2-1; D might be TRBD1 (6 bases). CDR3 size: 13 residues. Germline V CDR1 and CDR2: DFQATT, SNEGSKA (reference sequence). Trimming took 3 bases from V and 8 from J, leaving 14 bases between them.

This clonotype turned up a few times. J is TRBJ2-1 and V is TRBV7-6; D possibly corresponds to TRBD2 (6 bases). V lost 1 base to trimming and J lost 10 bases, with 17 bases between them. The CDR3 totals 15 residues. Germline CDR1 and CDR2: SGHVS and FNYEAQ. CDR3 residues: CASSLVSGLGREQFF. CDR3 DNA: TGTGCCAGCAGCTTAGTATCGGGACTGGGCCGGGAGCAGTTCTTC. The full variable domain, with the rest looked up from reference TRBV7-6 and TRBJ2-1, is GAGVSQSPRYKVTKRGQDVALRCDPISGHVSLYWYRQALGQGPEFLTYFNYEAQQDKSGLPNDRFSAERPEGSISTLTIQRTEQRDSAMYRCASSLVSGLGREQFFGPGTRLTVL.

The chain is built from TRBV5-1 and TRBJ1-1; 7 bases are shared with TRBD1. This CDR3 is built from 14 residues. CDR1 and CDR2 from the germline V gene are SGHRS and YFSETQ. The junction had 12 bases not matched to a gene; V was cut back by 6 bases and J by 7 bases. CDR3 bases: TGCGCCAGCACCCGGGAAACAGGGGAGCATGAAGCTTTCTTT. Residues: CASTRETGEHEAFF. The variable domain in full, with the rest retrieved from reference TRBV5-1 and TRBJ1-1, is KAGVTQTPRYLIKTRGQQVTLSCSPISGHRSVSWYQQTPGQGLQFLFEYFSETQRNKGNFPGRFSGRQFSNSRSEMNVSTLELGDSALYLCASTRETGEHEAFFGQGTRLTVV.

This clonotype was seen only a few times. The chain employs TRBV7-8 and TRBJ2-5, with TRBD1 identical over 7 bases. From germline, CDR1 is SGHVS and CDR2 FQNEAQ. This CDR3 comprises 14 residues. Trimming took 4 bases from V and 4 from J; bases not matched to a gene: 6. In DNA, the CDR3 is TGTGCCAGCAGCTCAGACTGGACAGGAGAGACCCAGTACTTC. It translates to CASSSDWTGETQYF. Based on the CDR3 plus reference TRBV7-8 and TRBJ2-5, the full variable domain is GAGVSQSPRYKVAKRGQDVALRCDPISGHVSLFWYQQALGQGPEFLTYFQNEAQLDKSGLPSDRFFAERPEGSVSTLKIQRTQQEDSAVYLCASSSDWTGETQYFGPGTRLLVL.

The V call is TRBV18, the J call TRBJ2-3, with D hard to call. Germline values: CDR1 KGHSH, CDR2 LQKENI. The V end was cut by 1 base, the J end by 1 base, with 0 bases between. The CDR3 loop spans 12 amino acids. CDR3 nucleotide sequence: TGTGCCAGCTCACCACGCACAGATACGCAGTATTTT. Translated: CASSPRTDTQYF. Based on the CDR3 plus reference TRBV18 and TRBJ2-3, the full variable domain is NAGVMQNPRHLVRRRGQEARLRCSPMKGHSHVYWYRQLPEEGLKFMVYLQKENIIDESGMPKERFSAEFPKEGPSILRIQQVVRGDSAAYFCASSPRTDTQYFGPGTRLTVL.

The chain combines TRBV29-1 with TRBJ2-3; 15 bases align to TRBD2. Germline CDR1 and CDR2: SQVTM and ANQGSEA. V shed 3 bases, J shed 7 bases, and the junction held 2 bases outside the gene matches. This CDR3 region has 14 residues. CDR3 bases: TGCAGCGTTGAGGGGACTAGCGGGAGGTATACGCAGTATTTT. This sequence encodes CSVEGTSGRYTQYF.

The chain is built from TRBV20-1 and TRBJ2-3; D is possibly TRBD1 (6 bases). V lost 2 bases to trimming and J lost 8 bases, with 14 bases between them. CDR1 DFQATT and CDR2 SNEGSKA come from the germline V gene (reference sequence). This CDR3 contains 13 residues. The CDR3 region has the DNA TGCAGTGCTAGAAAAATGGGGGCAGTTACGCAGTATTTT. It encodes CSARKMGAVTQYF.